This passage covers 31 T cell receptor beta chains from one sample sequenced in a study of somatic mutations in cytotoxic T cells in rheumatoid arthritis. Method: immunoSEQ multiplex PCR; TCRdb's copy keeps in-frame clones and lacks some. Among around 15,000 clones listed, around 77% were seen once. Material for sequencing was CD8+ T cells sorted from blood. These receptors all come from an adult with rheumatoid arthritis.

The rearrangement links TRBV7-9 to TRBJ1-2, with 9 bases matching TRBD1. The CDR3 length is 15 residues. With 2 bases clipped from V and 5 bases from J, the junction kept 6 bases outside the gene matches. CDR1 and CDR2 (germline): SEHNR, FQNEAQ (reference sequence). CDR3 sequence (DNA): TGTGCCAGCAGCTTATCCACAGGGGGCGGGTATGGCTACACCTTC. Translated: CASSLSTGGGYGYTF.

V usage is TRBV5-8 and J usage is TRBJ1-1; D is undetermined. CDR1 SGHTS and CDR2 YDEGEE come from the germline V gene. This CDR3 has 13 amino acids. V lost 5 bases to trimming and J lost 0 bases, with 8 bases between them. CDR3 residues: CASRSRMNTEAFF. The CDR3 region has the DNA TGTGCCAGCAGAAGTAGAATGAACACTGAAGCTTTCTTT.

This rearrangement joins TRBV27 to TRBJ2-1, with D possibly TRBD2 on 5 matching bases. This CDR3 is 12 amino acids long. The V gene lost 5 bases and the J gene lost 4 bases, with 6 bases spanning the gap. Germline loops: CDR1 MNHEY, CDR2 SMNVEV (reference sequence). The DNA of the CDR3 is TGTGCCAGCAGTCGGGGATACAATGAGCAGTTCTTC. Protein product: CASSRGYNEQFF.

V and J are TRBV6-1 and TRBJ1-1; D is uncertain. This CDR3 spans 15 amino acids. Germline CDR1 MNHNS, CDR2 SASEGT. V was trimmed by 1 base and J by 2 bases, leaving 11 bases between them. For the CDR3, the DNA is TGTGCCAGCAGTGAAGGCGATGTCCTAAACACTGAAGCTTTCTTT. Amino acids: CASSEGDVLNTEAFF.

The gene calls are TRBV7-8 and TRBJ2-1; 8 bases agree with TRBD1. The CDR3 is made up of 17 amino acids. The J segment lost 3 bases and the V segment lost 2 bases, leaving 9 bases of the junction unmatched. Germline V gene sequence: CDR1 SGHVS, CDR2 FQNEAQ. The CDR3 coding sequence is TGTGCCAGCAGCTTATTTGGAGACAGGGGCGACTACAATGAGCAGTTCTTC. Translating it yields CASSLFGDRGDYNEQFF.

V and J are TRBV7-9 and TRBJ2-7, with 12 nucleotides matching TRBD1. The germline V gene encodes CDR1 SEHNR and CDR2 FQNEAQ (reference sequence). The CDR3 sequence is 16 residues long. J was trimmed by 4 bases and V by 4 bases; bases with no gene match: 8. CDR3 DNA: TGTGCCAGCAGCTCTACGGGACAGGGGGCGCCGTACGAGCAGTACTTC. This sequence encodes CASSSTGQGAPYEQYF.

This sequence joins TRBV11-2 and TRBJ1-1; D unclear. CDR3 size: 11 residues. The V gene's germline CDR1 is SGHAT and CDR2 FQNNGV. The V gene lost 4 bases and the J gene lost 5 bases, with 5 bases spanning the gap. The CDR3 region is CASSSRTEAFF. The CDR3 DNA sequence: TGTGCCAGCAGCTCCCGAACTGAAGCTTTCTTT.

This chain uses TRBV6-1 with TRBJ1-1; the D is unclear. Deletions cut 3 bases from V and 1 base from J, with 6 bases between. Germline CDR1 is MNHNS and CDR2 is SASEGT. This CDR3 has 13 amino acids. The CDR3 nucleotides read TGTGCCAGCAGTGAGGCAGAGAACACTGAAGCTTTCTTT. This gives the protein CASSEAENTEAFF.

This clone was recorded once. The chain employs TRBV10-3 and TRBJ1-6, with a weak D call TRBD1 (5 bases). CDR1 and CDR2 (germline): ENHRY, SYGVKD. The CDR3 has 17 amino acids. The ends were cut back, 0 bases at V and 1 base at J, with 10 bases in the middle. The CDR3 spells CAISESGVVSYNSPLHF. CDR3 nucleotides: TGTGCCATCAGTGAGTCGGGGGTGGTGTCCTATAATTCACCCCTCCACTTT.

Notes on this clone: The identical CDR3 is also encoded by other nucleotide sequences in the sample. The rearrangement joins TRBV11-2 to TRBJ2-7, with TRBD2 matching 9 bases. Germline V gene sequence: CDR1 SGHAT, CDR2 FQNNGV. V shed 1 base and J 3 bases; nucleotides not matched to a gene: 7. The CDR3 is made up of 16 amino acids. CDR3 in DNA: TGTGCCAGCAGCTTAGGGGGGACTAGCCCCTTCTACGAGCAGTACGTC. Residues: CASSLGGTSPFYEQYV.

This sequence joins TRBV7-6 and TRBJ2-3; tentative D call: TRBD2 (7 bases). Germline V gene lookup returns CDR1 SGHVS and CDR2 FNYEAQ. This CDR3 is built from 15 residues. The ends were cut back, 1 base at V and 2 bases at J, with 10 bases in the middle. The CDR3 nucleotides are TGTGCCAGCAGCTTAGGAGGGGGGGTCACAGATACGCAGTATTTT. Amino acid sequence: CASSLGGGVTDTQYF.

J is TRBJ1-6 and V is TRBV19; D uncertain. V was trimmed by 3 bases and J by 0 bases, leaving 12 bases between them. Germline CDR1 reads LNHDA; CDR2 reads SQIVND (reference sequence). The CDR3 is 17 amino acids. The CDR3 DNA sequence: TGTGCCAGTAGTATTGAGGCACAGCACTCCTATAATTCACCCCTCCACTTT. Translating gives CASSIEAQHSYNSPLHF.

The J gene is TRBJ2-1, the V gene TRBV4-2; D gene ambiguous. Looked up from germline, CDR1 is LGHNA and CDR2 is YNFKEQ. V lost 0 bases and J lost 0, with 6 bases in between. This CDR3 region has 15 residues. CDR3 sequence (DNA): TGTGCCAGCAGCCAAGACTGGAGCTCCTACAATGAGCAGTTCTTC. Protein product: CASSQDWSSYNEQFF.

V usage is TRBV5-1 and J usage is TRBJ2-2; the D is unclear. The CDR3 has 11 amino acids. V lost 5 bases and J 3 bases, leaving 2 bases between the germline ends. Per the germline V gene, CDR1 is SGHRS and CDR2 is YFSETQ. CDR3 coding DNA: TGCGCCAGCAGTTACACCGGGGAGCTGTTTTTT. It specifies CASSYTGELFF.

The genes are TRBV28 and TRBJ2-2, with a possible D match to TRBD2 (5 bases). The CDR3 is 14 amino acids. CDR1 and CDR2 from the germline V gene are MDHEN and SYDVKM. Trimming removed 5 bases at V and 2 bases at J, with 9 bases between. The CDR3 DNA is TGTGCCAGCAGTCACGGGGTTAACACCGGGGAGCTGTTTTTT. This gives the protein CASSHGVNTGELFF.

Written as DNA, the CDR3 is TGTGCCAGCAGCTTAGGCGCCGGACCGAACACCGGGGAGCTGTTTTTT. Its translation is CASSLGAGPNTGELFF. The chain carries TRBV13 and TRBJ2-2; no clear D. V was pared by 0 bases and J by 0 bases, with 8 bases between. Per germline, CDR1 PRHDT and CDR2 FYEKMQ (reference sequence). The CDR3 length is 16 residues. The full variable domain, its missing parts supplied by reference TRBV13 and TRBJ2-2, is AAGVIQSPRHLIKEKRETATLKCYPIPRHDTVYWYQQGPGQDPQFLISFYEKMQSDKGSIPDRFSAQQFSDYHSELNMSSLELGDSALYFCASSLGAGPNTGELFFGEGSRLTVL.

Concerning this clone: The sample has other DNA sequences that encode this CDR3 too. The chain is built from TRBV6-1 and TRBJ2-7; the D is unclear. Germline loops: CDR1 MNHNS, CDR2 SASEGT. The CDR3 spans 13 residues. V was trimmed by 3 bases and J by 3 bases, leaving 9 bases between them. Here the CDR3 DNA reads TGTGCCAGCAGTGAGGCCATTAGCTACGAGCAGTACTTC. Its protein is CASSEAISYEQYF.

V and J are TRBV9 and TRBJ1-2; D is unclear. Germline CDR1 and CDR2: SGDLS and YYNGEE. This CDR3 comprises 14 residues. With 2 bases removed from V and 1 base from J, the gap between germline ends came to 9 bases. The CDR3 loop is CASSVDGLNYGYTF. Here the CDR3 DNA reads TGTGCCAGCAGCGTGGACGGACTTAACTATGGCTACACCTTC.

V gene TRBV4-1 combines with J gene TRBJ2-5; the D gene is possibly TRBD2 (6 bases). The CDR3 totals 15 residues. V lost 0 bases and J lost 1, with 9 bases in between. CDR1 is MGHRA, CDR2 YSYEKL, per germline. As DNA, the CDR3 is TGCGCCAGCAGCCAAGAGGACTATTTCCAAGAGACCCAGTACTTC. This codes for CASSQEDYFQETQYF.

This clone occurred a few times. The V and J genes are TRBV6-5 and TRBJ2-7; D ambiguous. Germline V gives CDR1 MNHEY, CDR2 SVGAGI. This CDR3 has 14 amino acids. Trimming took 6 bases from V and 3 from J, leaving 15 bases between them. CDR3 amino acids: CASSGGPRGYEQYF. In DNA, the CDR3 is TGTGCCAGCAGCGGCGGACCCCGTGGCTACGAGCAGTACTTC.

This chain joins TRBV11-3 and TRBJ2-3; D is ambiguous. CDR1 is SGHNT, CDR2 YENEEA, per germline. V was cut by 3 bases and J by 4 bases, with 5 bases left in between. The CDR3 loop spans 12 amino acids. CDR3 amino acids: CASSFSADTQYF. The DNA of the CDR3 is TGTGCCAGCAGCTTCAGTGCAGATACGCAGTATTTT.

The chain uses TRBV28 and TRBJ1-5; unclear D gene. The length of the CDR3 is 15 residues. V lost 1 base and J 1 base, leaving 8 bases between the germline ends. Germline V CDR1 and CDR2: MDHEN, SYDVKM. The CDR3 nucleotides are TGTGCCAGCAGTTTATTTGCCGTAAGCAATCAGCCCCAGCATTTT. It translates to CASSLFAVSNQPQHF. The variable domain in full, completed from reference TRBV28 and TRBJ1-5, reads DVKVTQSSRYLVKRTGEKVFLECVQDMDHENMFWYRQDPGLGLRLIYFSYDVKMKEKGDIPEGYSVSREKKERFSLILESASTNQTSMYLCASSLFAVSNQPQHFGDGTRLSIL.

The chain couples TRBV7-2 to TRBJ2-7; D gene ambiguous. This CDR3 spans 16 amino acids. V was pared by 2 bases and J by 2 bases, with 16 bases between. Per germline, CDR1 SGHTA and CDR2 FQGNSA. In nucleotides, the CDR3 is TGTGCCAGCAGCTTATCCGGAAGGTCAGGAACCTACGAGCAGTACGTC. It yields the protein CASSLSGRSGTYEQYV.

Only a few counts were recorded for this clone. The chain is built from TRBV28 and TRBJ1-5, with D unclear. V was shortened by 1 base and J by 7 bases, with 2 bases between the two germline ends. This CDR3 region has 11 residues. Germline V lookup: CDR1 MDHEN, CDR2 SYDVKM. CDR3 nucleotides: TGTGCCAGCAGTTTATCCCAGCCCCAGCATTTT. Protein product: CASSLSQPQHF.

The count of this clone is one. The rearrangement links TRBV6-6 to TRBJ1-1, with 8 bases lining up with TRBD1. The CDR3 is 15 amino acids. From germline, CDR1 is MNHNY and CDR2 SVGAGI (reference sequence). V dropped 0 bases and J dropped 1; count of bases not matched to a gene: 1. The CDR3, as DNA: TGTGCCAGCAGTTACTCCGACAGGGGGAACACTGAAGCTTTCTTT. It specifies CASSYSDRGNTEAFF.

This chain links TRBV7-9 with TRBJ2-2, with a possible D match to TRBD2 (6 bases). Germline CDR1 SEHNR, CDR2 FQNEAQ (reference sequence). The CDR3 loop spans 16 amino acids. V was cut by 1 base and J by 9 bases, with 18 bases left in between. This chain's CDR3 is CASSLEGGRSFRELFF. The CDR3 DNA follows: TGTGCCAGCAGCTTAGAGGGAGGTAGATCGTTCCGGGAGCTGTTTTTT.

The gene calls are TRBV5-1 and TRBJ2-5, with D maybe TRBD2 (6 bases). This CDR3 spans 15 amino acids. V gave up 4 bases and J gave up 1 base, with 14 bases separating them. Looked up from germline, CDR1 is SGHRS and CDR2 is YFSETQ. The CDR3 spells CASSLDAGGQETQYF. CDR3 sequence (DNA): TGCGCCAGCAGCCTAGACGCCGGGGGCCAAGAGACCCAGTACTTC. The full variable domain, in which reference TRBV5-1 and TRBJ2-5 provide the parts outside the CDR3, is KAGVTQTPRYLIKTRGQQVTLSCSPISGHRSVSWYQQTPGQGLQFLFEYFSETQRNKGNFPGRFSGRQFSNSRSEMNVSTLELGDSALYLCASSLDAGGQETQYFGPGTRLLVL.

This clone appeared once. J is TRBJ2-1 and V is TRBV28; 8 nucleotides align to TRBD1. Germline values: CDR1 MDHEN, CDR2 SYDVKM. The CDR3 loop spans 16 amino acids. V lost 5 bases to trimming and J lost 2 bases; unmatched junction nucleotides: 8. DNA for the CDR3: TGTGCCAGCAGTCCCCCGACAGGGGCGCCCTACAATGAGCAGTTCTTC. Its translation is CASSPPTGAPYNEQFF.

This chain joins TRBV6-5 and TRBJ2-5; 11 bases are a match to TRBD2. Germline trimming cut 5 bases from V and 3 bases from J; bases unmatched to any gene: 5. The CDR3 totals 15 residues. The germline CDR1 and CDR2 sequences are MNHEY and SVGAGI. CDR3 in amino acids: CASSKYSGGEETQYF. The CDR3 coding sequence is TGTGCCAGCAGTAAATATAGCGGGGGGGAAGAGACCCAGTACTTC.

J is TRBJ1-1 and V is TRBV7-9; D is ambiguous. The CDR3 loop spans 12 amino acids. Per germline, CDR1 SEHNR and CDR2 FQNEAQ (reference sequence). V was trimmed by 5 bases and J by 4 bases, leaving 8 bases between them. The CDR3 DNA is TGTGCCAGCAGCACATTGGCCACTGAAGCTTTCTTT. As protein: CASSTLATEAFF. The variable domain in full, with the rest retrieved from reference TRBV7-9 and TRBJ1-1, is DTGVSQNPRHKITKRGQNVTFRCDPISEHNRLYWYRQTLGQGPEFLTYFQNEAQLEKSRLLSDRFSAERPKGSFSTLEIQRTEQGDSAMYLCASSTLATEAFFGQGTRLTVV.

The CDR3 nucleotides are TGTGCCAGCAGCGTAGGCGAGCGGGGAGGGAGCACAGATACGCAGTATTTT. Residues: CASSVGERGGSTDTQYF. The rearrangement uses TRBV9 and TRBJ2-3, with 7 bases fitting TRBD2. There are 17 residues in the CDR3. The trim removed 0 bases at V and 0 bases at J, leaving 7 bases unmatched. Germline V gives CDR1 SGDLS, CDR2 YYNGEE.